The 25 T cell receptor beta chains in this list originate from one sample, sequenced in a study of T cells in Graves' hyperthyroidism and ophthalmopathy. TCR beta CDR3 regions were amplified from RNA. Initially, a first-round RT-PCR of the TCR CDR3 employed the HTBI primer set. One entry per CDR3 protein results from TCRdb running MiXCR on the multiplex PCR reads. In the table there are some 490,000 distinct CDR3 sequences, 22% of which are singletons. The sample was blood. The receptors derive from a woman in her 70s with Graves' ophthalmopathy.

The J gene is TRBJ1-5, the V gene TRBV7-9; 10 bases match TRBD1. V shed 11 bases and J 10 bases; nucleotides not matched to a gene: 17. The CDR3 has 15 residues. CDR1 SEHNR and CDR2 FQNEAQ come from the germline V gene (reference sequence). The CDR3 nucleotides are TGTGCCGTCCGGGACAGGGGCCTCACAGGGGAACCCCAGCATTTT. Translating it yields CAVRDRGLTGEPQHF.

The chain uses TRBV9 and TRBJ1-1, with a tentative D call TRBD1 (5 bases). V was cut by 0 bases and J by 1 base, with 10 bases left in between. The CDR3 extends over 15 amino acids. CDR1 and CDR2 from the germline V gene are SGDLS and YYNGEE. The DNA for the CDR3 is TGTGCCAGCAGCGTAGCCTACGGGGGGAACACTGAAGCTTTCTTT. As protein: CASSVAYGGNTEAFF. Looking up the rest from reference TRBV9 and TRBJ1-1 gives the full variable domain: DSGVTQTPKHLITATGQRVTLRCSPRSGDLSVYWYQQSLDQGLQFLIQYYNGEERAKGNILERFSAQQFPDLHSELNLSSLELGDSALYFCASSVAYGGNTEAFFGQGTRLTVV.

A few counts support this clonotype. This chain links TRBV7-2 with TRBJ1-6; D unclear. V lost 3 bases and J lost 9, with 15 bases in between. CDR3 length equals 15 residues. Per germline, CDR1 SGHTA and CDR2 FQGNSA. CDR3 sequence: CASSFMGISISPLHF. CDR3 sequence (DNA): TGTGCCAGCAGCTTTATGGGAATCTCGATTTCACCCCTCCACTTT.

The chain couples TRBV6-2 or TRBV6-3 to TRBJ2-7, with D uncertain. The germline V gene encodes CDR1 MNHEY and CDR2 SVGEGT. The CDR3 contains 15 residues. Trimming pared 6 bases from V and 6 bases from J, leaving 21 bases between. For the CDR3, the DNA is TGTGCCAGCAGACCTTCTTCCGCTGGCGACACCGAGCAGTACTTC. Its protein is CASRPSSAGDTEQYF.

J is TRBJ2-1 and V is TRBV20-1; no clear D. V dropped 0 bases and J dropped 4 bases, with 13 bases sitting between them. Germline V gene data show CDR1 as DFQATT and CDR2 as SNEGSKA (reference sequence). This CDR3 region has 15 residues. The CDR3 here is CSARDLDMVYNEQFF. CDR3 coding DNA: TGCAGTGCTAGAGACCTAGACATGGTGTACAATGAGCAGTTCTTC.

The rearrangement uses TRBV6-1 and TRBJ2-3; 8 positions agree with TRBD2. V was pared by 3 bases and J by 6 bases, with 8 bases of the junction left unmatched. CDR3 length: 15 residues. From germline, CDR1 is MNHNS and CDR2 SASEGT. CDR3 sequence reads: CASSEVSGSRDTQYF. The DNA for the CDR3 is TGTGCCAGCAGTGAGGTCAGCGGGAGCAGGGATACGCAGTATTTT.

This clonotype came up a few times. V is TRBV28 and J is TRBJ1-1; D remains ambiguous. The germline V and J ends were trimmed by 10 bases and 8 bases, with 11 bases remaining between them. The CDR3 totals 10 residues. CDR1 is MDHEN and CDR2 is SYDVKM in the germline V gene. CDR3 amino acids: CATRDGEAFF. CDR3 in DNA: TGTGCCACCCGGGATGGGGAAGCTTTCTTT.

This clonotype was seen ten or more times. The chain couples TRBV7-9 to TRBJ1-1; tentatively, D is TRBD1 (6 bases). The germline gives CDR1 SEHNR, CDR2 FQNEAQ (reference sequence). The CDR3 is 14 residues long. Trimming stripped 2 bases from V and 4 bases from J, with 11 bases between. CDR3 protein: CASSLKGGSTEAFF. The CDR3 region has the DNA TGTGCCAGCAGCTTAAAAGGGGGTAGCACTGAAGCTTTCTTT. The full variable domain, completed using reference TRBV7-9 and TRBJ1-1, is DTGVSQNPRHKITKRGQNVTFRCDPISEHNRLYWYRQTLGQGPEFLTYFQNEAQLEKSRLLSDRFSAERPKGSFSTLEIQRTEQGDSAMYLCASSLKGGSTEAFFGQGTRLTVV.

The table lists this clonotype with a few counts. The chain has TRBV9 and TRBJ1-1, with 10 bases identical to TRBD1. CDR1 is SGDLS and CDR2 is YYNGEE in the germline V gene. There are 15 residues in the CDR3. Trimming took 5 bases from V and 6 from J; bases not matched to a gene: 10. Here the CDR3 reads CASSLRQGAGSEAFF. DNA of the CDR3: TGTGCCAGCAGTTTGAGACAGGGGGCGGGTTCTGAAGCTTTCTTT.

The rearrangement links TRBV20-1 to TRBJ1-5; TRBD1 might be the D (6 bases). There are 15 residues in the CDR3. Between the trimmed V and J ends, which lost 6 bases and 2 bases, there was a span of 17 bases. CDR1 is DFQATT and CDR2 is SNEGSKA in the germline V gene (reference sequence). Here the CDR3 reads CSALGGGGRNQPQHF. For the CDR3, the DNA is TGCAGTGCCCTGGGGGGGGGGGGCCGCAATCAGCCCCAGCATTTT.

The chain combines TRBV2 with TRBJ1-3, with D perhaps TRBD1 (6 bases). The CDR3 length is 15 residues. Trimming took off 7 bases at V and 4 bases at J, with 17 bases between the two ends. CDR1 and CDR2 (germline): SNHLY, FYNNEI. CDR3 nucleotides: TGTGCCAGCACCAACAGGGCTGGAGCAGGAAACACCATATATTTT. Translation: CASTNRAGAGNTIYF.

The chain employs TRBV3-1 and TRBJ2-1, with D unresolved. Trimming removed 8 bases from V and 9 bases from J, with 17 bases in between. CDR1 is LGHDT, CDR2 YNNKEL, per germline (reference sequence). This CDR3 region has 13 residues. The CDR3 DNA sequence: TGTGCCAGCTGCCCCTCTCCGTGGGGTGAGCAGTTCTTC. It yields the protein CASCPSPWGEQFF.

The J gene is TRBJ2-3, the V gene TRBV19, with 11 positions matching TRBD2. V gave up 5 bases and J gave up 5 bases; unmatched junction bases: 12. The CDR3 is 17 amino acids. CDR1 and CDR2 from the germline V gene are LNHDA and SQIVND (reference sequence). CDR3 DNA sequence: TGTGCCAGTAGTCTTCAGGCCATAGCGGGAGGGATAGATACGCAGTATTTT. Its translation: CASSLQAIAGGIDTQYF.

This clonotype turned up a few times. V is TRBV6-1 and J is TRBJ2-1, with TRBD1 identical over 7 bases. J lost 6 bases, V lost 5 bases, and 13 bases had no gene match. Germline assignment: CDR1 MNHNS and CDR2 SASEGT. The CDR3 totals 16 residues. CDR3 in DNA: TGTGCCAGCAGTTTCTTAAACAGGGGAGTCGGCAATGAGCAGTTCTTC. Translation: CASSFLNRGVGNEQFF.

This clonotype was seen ten or more times. The chain recombines TRBV5-1 with TRBJ2-3; D might be TRBD2 (6 bases). Trimming stripped 0 bases from V and 4 bases from J, with 21 bases between. This CDR3 has 18 amino acids. The germline V gene encodes CDR1 SGHRS and CDR2 YFSETQ. CDR3 DNA sequence: TGCGCCAGCAGCTTGGACCCCGGGAGTAGTTCAGTTGCAGATACGCAGTATTTT. Protein product: CASSLDPGSSSVADTQYF. The whole variable domain, remainder taken from reference TRBV5-1 and TRBJ2-3, is KAGVTQTPRYLIKTRGQQVTLSCSPISGHRSVSWYQQTPGQGLQFLFEYFSETQRNKGNFPGRFSGRQFSNSRSEMNVSTLELGDSALYLCASSLDPGSSSVADTQYFGPGTRLTVL.

This chain connects TRBV12-3 or TRBV12-4 to TRBJ1-2, with a possible D match to TRBD1 (5 bases). Trimming pared 1 base from V and 5 bases from J, leaving 14 bases between. CDR3 length: 15 amino acids. This CDR3 is CASSLGGIGAYGYTF. Written as DNA, the CDR3 is TGTGCCAGCAGTTTAGGGGGGATAGGGGCTTATGGCTACACCTTC.

This chain connects TRBV10-2 to TRBJ2-2; D may be TRBD2 (6 bases). Trimming cost V 10 bases and J 8 bases, with 14 bases left between them. The V gene's germline CDR1 is WSHSY and CDR2 SAAADI. CDR3 length: 12 amino acids. CDR3 DNA: TGCGCCACCCTGACTAGTCATGGGGAGCTGTTTTTT. The encoded protein is CATLTSHGELFF.

This clonotype was observed a few times. This chain uses TRBV15 with TRBJ2-7; the D gene could be TRBD1 or TRBD2 (6 bases each). This CDR3 is built from 15 residues. Trimming took off 1 base at V and 1 base at J, with 11 bases between the two ends. Germline CDR1 reads LNHNV; CDR2 reads YYDKDF (reference sequence). This chain's CDR3 is CATSRAGGGSYEQYF. CDR3 in DNA: TGTGCCACCAGCAGAGCTGGAGGGGGGTCCTACGAGCAGTACTTC.

This rearrangement joins TRBV30 to TRBJ2-7; TRBD1 matches at 8 bases. The V and J ends lost 1 base and 0 bases, in that order; junction bases with no gene match: 14. CDR1 GTSNPN and CDR2 SVGIG come from the germline V gene (reference sequence). CDR3 size: 18 residues. The CDR3 protein is CAWSDETGDHRGSYEQYF. CDR3 sequence (DNA): TGTGCCTGGAGTGACGAGACAGGGGACCATCGGGGCTCCTACGAGCAGTACTTC. Looking up the rest from reference TRBV30 and TRBJ2-7 gives the full variable domain: SQTIHQWPATLVQPVGSPLSLECTVEGTSNPNLYWYRQAAGRGLQLLFYSVGIGQISSEVPQNLSASRPQDRQFILSSKKLLLSDSGFYLCAWSDETGDHRGSYEQYFGPGTRLTVT.

This clonotype was seen only a few times. The chain couples TRBV6-1 to TRBJ1-4; possible D gene TRBD1, 5 bases. The V end was cut by 2 bases, the J end by 6 bases, with 13 bases between. The CDR3 is 15 amino acids. Germline V gives CDR1 MNHNS, CDR2 SASEGT. The CDR3: CASSELRGSDEKLFF. Written as DNA, the CDR3 is TGTGCCAGCAGTGAACTAAGGGGCAGTGATGAAAAACTGTTTTTT.

In this sample, this clonotype turned up a few times. This CDR3 reads CASSLVDRGPNEQFF. The CDR3 DNA is TGTGCCAGCAGCCTCGTGGACAGGGGGCCAAATGAGCAGTTCTTC. This chain connects TRBV14 to TRBJ2-1, with 11 nucleotides matching TRBD1. J lost 7 bases, V lost 4 bases, and 6 bases had no gene match. The CDR3 contains 15 residues. Germline lookup yields CDR1 SGHDN and CDR2 FVKESK.

This sequence joins TRBV11-2 and TRBJ1-1; no clear D. V was cut by 0 bases and J by 3 bases, with 11 bases left in between. CDR3 length: 15 residues. Germline-derived CDR1 and CDR2 are SGHAT and FQNNGV. DNA of the CDR3: TGTGCCAGCAGCTTAGATTTTGCAGGAGACACTGAAGCTTTCTTT. As protein: CASSLDFAGDTEAFF.

The gene calls are TRBV6-1 and TRBJ1-2; D perhaps matches TRBD1 (5 bases). The CDR3 covers 14 residues. CDR1 is MNHNS, CDR2 SASEGT, per germline. Trimming removed 6 bases at V and 5 bases at J, with 16 bases between. CDR3 residues: CASRIPGLGYGYTF. CDR3 DNA sequence: TGTGCCAGCAGGATACCGGGACTTGGGTATGGCTACACCTTC.

This clonotype has more than one count but fewer than ten. The V call is TRBV30, the J call TRBJ2-7; D is unclear. Trimming shortened V by 5 bases and J by 2 bases, and 7 bases separated the two germline ends. CDR1 is GTSNPN and CDR2 is SVGIG in the germline V gene (reference sequence). The CDR3 is made up of 11 amino acids. CDR3 coding DNA: TGTGCCTGGGACGGAACCTACGAGCAGTACTTC. It translates to CAWDGTYEQYF.

The chain carries TRBV5-6 and TRBJ1-1; D remains ambiguous. The CDR3 totals 16 residues. Trimming shortened V by 3 bases and J by 1 base, and 16 bases separated the two germline ends. Germline V CDR1 and CDR2: SGHDT, YYEEEE. In DNA, the CDR3 is TGTGCCAGCAGCTACCCTCAAGGGAGGAAGAACACTGAAGCTTTCTTT. Its translation: CASSYPQGRKNTEAFF. Filled out from reference TRBV5-6 and TRBJ1-1, the complete variable domain reads DAGVTQSPTHLIKTRGQQVTLRCSPKSGHDTVSWYQQALGQGPQFIFQYYEEEERQRGNFPDRFSGHQFPNYSSELNVNALLLGDSALYLCASSYPQGRKNTEAFFGQGTRLTVV.